The 27 T cell receptor beta chains given below trace back to one sample, sequenced in a study of shared clonotypes between healthy human individuals (dated by TCRdb to 2018 to 2021). Libraries came from the immunoSEQ multiplex PCR assay. TCRdb took this table from immuneACCESS and kept in-frame rearrangements with V and J called. Such tables lack part of the clones; where checked against another copy, unresolved V genes explain under half of the gap, and the rest is unexplained. In this sample the table shows over a million clones, around 74% of which occur a single time. Clones ranked in the top ten supply less than 1.5% of the sample. The sequencing input was memory CD4+ T cells sorted from blood. This specimen's cell subset or site label, interpreted: CD45RA-negative fraction. Receptors originate from a man aged 18 to 30 in good health.

The V call is TRBV5-5, the J call TRBJ2-7; TRBD1 aligns across 9 bases. V gave up 1 base and J gave up 3 bases; unmatched junction bases: 5. The germline V gene has CDR1 SGHKS and CDR2 YYEKEE (reference sequence). The CDR3 is made up of 15 amino acids. The CDR3 here is CASSLSGTGLYEQYF. CDR3 in DNA: TGTGCCAGCAGCTTGTCCGGGACAGGGCTCTACGAGCAGTACTTC.

This clone showed up just a few times. This sequence joins TRBV11-2 and TRBJ2-6, with D unclear. V lost 7 bases and J 2 bases, leaving 6 bases between the germline ends. Germline CDR1 and CDR2: SGHAT and FQNNGV. The CDR3 is 13 residues long. CDR3 residues: CASNPAGANVLTF. In nucleotides, the CDR3 is TGTGCCAGCAACCCAGCTGGGGCCAACGTCCTGACTTTC.

The chain couples TRBV4-3 to TRBJ2-1, with a tentative D call TRBD2 (6 bases). Germline V CDR1 and CDR2: LGHNA, YSLEER. Between the trimmed V and J ends, which lost 0 bases and 7 bases, there was a span of 19 bases. The CDR3 is 17 residues long. The CDR3 DNA is TGCGCCAGCAGCCAAGATCTCGTAATTCTCGGGGGAAATGAGCAGTTCTTC. This translates into CASSQDLVILGGNEQFF.

The J gene is TRBJ2-7, the V gene TRBV25-1; 8 bases match TRBD2. The CDR3 has 14 residues. Trimming took 5 bases from V and 5 from J; bases not matched to a gene: 8. Germline lookup yields CDR1 MGHDK and CDR2 SYGVNS. CDR3 sequence: CASSPPGRADEQYF. The DNA for the CDR3 is TGTGCCAGCAGTCCCCCCGGGAGGGCTGACGAGCAGTACTTC.

This rearrangement joins TRBV27 to TRBJ2-1; D gene unclear. Germline values: CDR1 MNHEY, CDR2 SMNVEV (reference sequence). CDR3 length: 12 amino acids. The V end was cut by 2 bases, the J end by 4 bases, with 3 bases between. This chain's CDR3 is CASSLPYNEQFF. Here the CDR3 DNA reads TGTGCCAGCAGTTTACCGTACAATGAGCAGTTCTTC.

This clone was seen a handful of times. This chain connects TRBV5-6 to TRBJ1-4; possible D gene TRBD1, 6 bases. This CDR3 is built from 14 residues. Deletions cut 4 bases from V and 7 bases from J, with 14 bases between. CDR1 and CDR2 (germline): SGHDT, YYEEEE. The CDR3 coding sequence is TGTGCCAGCAGCCGTGGGACACCGGGTGAAAAACTGTTTTTT. It yields the protein CASSRGTPGEKLFF. Full variable domain (rest looked up from reference TRBV5-6 and TRBJ1-4): DAGVTQSPTHLIKTRGQQVTLRCSPKSGHDTVSWYQQALGQGPQFIFQYYEEEERQRGNFPDRFSGHQFPNYSSELNVNALLLGDSALYLCASSRGTPGEKLFFGSGTQLSVL.

This clone was counted a single time. The chain employs TRBV25-1 and TRBJ1-6; no definite D call. The CDR3 is 14 residues long. Trimming removed 2 bases at V and 7 bases at J, with 9 bases between. Germline CDR1 and CDR2: MGHDK and SYGVNS. CDR3 sequence reads: CASSERVGNSPLHF. The CDR3 DNA sequence: TGTGCCAGCAGTGAACGAGTAGGGAATTCACCCCTCCACTTT. Variable domain in full (rest from reference TRBV25-1 and TRBJ1-6): EADIYQTPRYLVIGTGKKITLECSQTMGHDKMYWYQQDPGMELHLIHYSYGVNSTEKGDLSSESTVSRIRTEHFPLTLESARPSHTSQYLCASSERVGNSPLHFGNGTRLTVT.

The genes are TRBV27 and TRBJ2-2; TRBD1 agrees at 7 bases. The CDR3 length is 16 residues. V was clipped by 10 bases and J by 0 bases; unmatched bases: 11. The germline V gene has CDR1 MNHEY and CDR2 SMNVEV (reference sequence). This chain's CDR3 is CATRFRGITNTGELFF. CDR3 bases: TGTGCCACCAGGTTCAGGGGGATAACGAACACCGGGGAGCTGTTTTTT.

The chain joins TRBV10-3 to TRBJ2-2, with 10 bases matching TRBD2. The germline gives CDR1 ENHRY, CDR2 SYGVKD. The CDR3 totals 16 residues. Trimming at V came to 3 bases and at J to 6 bases, leaving 7 bases not matched to a gene. The CDR3 protein is CAISDPTSGAAGELFF. CDR3 nucleotides: TGTGCCATCAGTGATCCTACTAGCGGGGCAGCCGGGGAGCTGTTTTTT.

This rearrangement joins TRBV6-1 to TRBJ2-3; D unresolved. V was cut by 5 bases and J by 2 bases, with 14 bases left in between. The germline gives CDR1 MNHNS, CDR2 SASEGT. This CDR3 contains 15 residues. The CDR3: CASSLLTGPTDTQYF. The DNA for the CDR3 is TGTGCCAGCAGTCTCCTGACTGGCCCCACAGATACGCAGTATTTT.

The rearrangement uses TRBV29-1 and TRBJ1-5, with 7 bases fitting TRBD1. Losses at the gene ends were 6 bases for V and 5 bases for J; bases not matched to a gene: 13. The CDR3 length is 15 residues. Germline V gene lookup returns CDR1 SQVTM and CDR2 ANQGSEA. CDR3 sequence (DNA): TGCAGCGTCCAAACAGGGGCCAACGGGGATCAGCCCCAGCATTTT. Amino acid sequence: CSVQTGANGDQPQHF.

The chain combines TRBV20-1 with TRBJ2-1; D unclear. Trimming pared 2 bases from V and 8 bases from J, leaving 7 bases between. The CDR3 is 11 residues long. In germline, CDR1 is DFQATT, CDR2 SNEGSKA (reference sequence). The DNA of the CDR3 is TGCAGTGCTAGAATCACGTATGAGCAGTTCTTC. It yields the protein CSARITYEQFF.

The chain links TRBV30 to TRBJ1-6; 9 bases match TRBD1. The CDR3 loop spans 14 amino acids. V was pared by 4 bases and J by 8 bases, with 6 bases of the junction left unmatched. CDR1 GTSNPN and CDR2 SVGIG come from the germline V gene (reference sequence). The CDR3 sequence: CAWNPRQGDSPLHF. DNA for the CDR3: TGTGCCTGGAATCCAAGACAGGGGGATTCACCCCTCCACTTT. Based on the CDR3 plus reference TRBV30 and TRBJ1-6, the full variable domain is SQTIHQWPATLVQPVGSPLSLECTVEGTSNPNLYWYRQAAGRGLQLLFYSVGIGQISSEVPQNLSASRPQDRQFILSSKKLLLSDSGFYLCAWNPRQGDSPLHFGNGTRLTVT.

This clone came up once. The gene calls are TRBV5-4 and TRBJ2-5, with 8 positions matching TRBD2. CDR3 length: 16 residues. Germline CDR1 SGHNT, CDR2 YYREEE (reference sequence). Trimming cost V 4 bases and J 2 bases; bases outside gene matches: 10. This chain's CDR3 is CASSPAGGPVQETQYF. The CDR3, as DNA: TGTGCCAGCAGCCCGGCGGGGGGTCCTGTACAAGAGACCCAGTACTTC.

The CDR3 sequence is CASRLINREGYEQYF. The CDR3, as DNA: TGTGCAAGTCGCTTAATAAATAGGGAGGGCTACGAGCAGTACTTC. The chain couples TRBV12-2 to TRBJ2-7; TRBD2, the table's D call, lacks a check against the DNA. TRBV12-2 is termed a pseudogene. This CDR3 is built from 15 residues.

J is TRBJ1-1 and V is TRBV6-1, with 10 positions matching TRBD1. Germline V gives CDR1 MNHNS, CDR2 SASEGT. J was trimmed by 3 bases and V by 8 bases; bases with no gene match: 9. The CDR3 covers 15 residues. CDR3 DNA: TGTGCCAGCCCTGTTAGGACAGGGGGGGACACTGAAGCTTTCTTT. This sequence encodes CASPVRTGGDTEAFF.

J is TRBJ2-3 and V is TRBV6-5, with D unresolved. Between the trimmed V and J ends, which lost 2 bases and 7 bases, there was a span of 13 bases. The germline CDR1 and CDR2 sequences are MNHEY and SVGAGI. There are 14 residues in the CDR3. The CDR3 region has the DNA TGTGCCAGCAGTTACGCCGGTTTGCAGTATACGCAGTATTTT. It codes for CASSYAGLQYTQYF.

The chain is built from TRBV11-2 and TRBJ1-1; possibly TRBD1 for D (6 bases). The CDR3 is 11 amino acids. V lost 6 bases, J lost 9 bases, and 11 bases lay in between. Germline V CDR1 and CDR2: SGHAT, FQNNGV. The CDR3 nucleotides are TGTGCCAGCAGGTTGGACAGTCAAGCTTTCTTT. Encoded protein: CASRLDSQAFF.

This clone was recorded many times. V and J are TRBV4-2 and TRBJ1-1, with 9 positions matching TRBD1. The CDR3 is made up of 16 amino acids. J lost 1 base, V lost 6 bases, and 9 bases had no gene match. Germline V gene sequence: CDR1 LGHNA, CDR2 YNFKEQ. The CDR3 reads CASSPETGGRNTEAFF. CDR3 bases: TGTGCCAGCAGTCCAGAGACAGGGGGTCGGAACACTGAAGCTTTCTTT.

The chain joins TRBV7-3 to TRBJ2-2, with D possibly TRBD1 on 5 matching bases. This CDR3 has 14 residues. Germline V CDR1 and CDR2: SGHTA, FQGTGA. Trimming cost V 2 bases and J 5 bases, with 9 bases left between them. The CDR3 DNA follows: TGTGCCAGCAGCTTACTTCAGGGAACCGGGGAGCTGTTTTTT. It codes for CASSLLQGTGELFF.

The CDR3 loop reads CASSRRGNEQFF. The CDR3, as DNA: TGTGCCAGCAGTCGCAGGGGGAATGAGCAGTTCTTC. This chain uses TRBV6-5 with TRBJ2-1, with 7 nucleotides matching TRBD1. CDR1 is MNHEY, CDR2 SVGAGI, per germline. V dropped 5 bases and J dropped 7; count of bases not matched to a gene: 2. The CDR3 contains 12 residues.

V is TRBV7-9 and J is TRBJ1-2; D is unresolved. V was pared by 5 bases and J by 5 bases, with 21 bases between. CDR3 size: 16 residues. Germline lookup yields CDR1 SEHNR and CDR2 FQNEAQ (reference sequence). CDR3 nucleotides: TGTGCCAGCAGCCCGCGAAGAGGGATTAGACCATATGGCTACACCTTC. Protein product: CASSPRRGIRPYGYTF.

CDR3 in amino acids: CASSLGWTNTGELFF. DNA of the CDR3: TGTGCCAGCAGCTTAGGCTGGACGAACACCGGGGAGCTGTTTTTT. The chain joins TRBV7-2 to TRBJ2-2; no clear D. Germline CDR1 is SGHTA and CDR2 is FQGNSA. The ends were cut back, 1 base at V and 0 bases at J, with 6 bases in the middle. CDR3 size: 15 residues.

The chain joins TRBV29-1 to TRBJ2-1; no firm D call. The CDR3 length is 11 residues. Germline CDR1 SQVTM, CDR2 ANQGSEA. V was cut by 4 bases and J by 4 bases, with 5 bases left in between. The CDR3 DNA follows: TGCAGCGTTGCCACGTACAATGAGCAGTTCTTC. As protein: CSVATYNEQFF.

This clone was observed many times. The chain has TRBV6-1 and TRBJ2-4, with D possibly called TRBD1 or TRBD2 (5 bases each). V was cut by 7 bases and J by 5 bases, with 15 bases left in between. The CDR3 is made up of 14 amino acids. The V gene's germline CDR1 is MNHNS and CDR2 SASEGT. The CDR3 DNA is TGTGCCAGCACTACTGGGGGTGATCAAAACATTCAGTACTTC. Translated: CASTTGGDQNIQYF.

This clone was observed a few times. V gene TRBV6-9 combines with J gene TRBJ1-5, with D hard to call. The CDR3 contains 15 residues. V lost 0 bases and J lost 7, with 13 bases in between. Germline CDR1 reads MNHGY; CDR2 reads SVAAGI. This CDR3 is CASSYSEDVRQPQHF. As DNA, the CDR3 is TGTGCCAGCAGTTATTCGGAAGATGTTCGGCAGCCCCAGCATTTT.

About this clone: This may stem from a read error, because a much larger clone lies one nucleotide away. The rearrangement links TRBV5-1 to TRBJ2-1; TRBD2 agrees at 7 bases. CDR3 length: 14 amino acids. V shed 2 bases, J shed 5 bases, and the junction held 4 bases outside the gene matches. The V gene's germline CDR1 is SGHRS and CDR2 YFSETQ. The CDR3 protein is CASSFSSGHNEQFF. In DNA, the CDR3 is TGCGCCAGCAGCTTCTCTAGCGGCCACAATGAGCAGTTCTTC.